This entry lists 26 T cell receptor beta chains sequenced from one sample in a study of CD8 T cells in ankylosing spondylitis. Overall study results and limits: Blood of patients with ankylosing spondylitis appeared to be characterized by a TCR beta motif of several highly homologous variants.

MiXCR, run by TCRdb on the 5' RACE reads, gives a single entry per CDR3 protein. The sample shows approximately 300,000 distinct CDR3 sequences, less than 9.5% of them seen only once. Their antigens are not known. The specimen sequenced was blood, either unsorted or a sorted T cell fraction (not recorded which). These receptors all come from a male donor with ankylosing spondylitis.

The V call is TRBV6-1, the J call TRBJ1-2, with 8 bases identical to TRBD1. J lost 0 bases, V lost 5 bases, and 11 bases had no gene match. CDR1 is MNHNS, CDR2 SASEGT, per germline. The CDR3 length is 17 residues. The CDR3 region is CASSRGTGWRSNYGYTF. The CDR3 DNA reads as TGTGCCAGCAGTCGTGGGACAGGATGGCGGTCTAACTATGGCTACACCTTC.

This clonotype has a handful of counts. This chain joins TRBV7-9 and TRBJ1-4; D gene uncertain. The CDR3 is made up of 14 amino acids. The V end lost 4 bases, the J end lost 4 bases, and 10 bases lay between the germline ends. From germline, CDR1 is SEHNR and CDR2 FQNEAQ (reference sequence). The CDR3 DNA is TGTGCCAGCAGCTCGCCGAAGGTTAATGAAAAACTGTTTTTT. Protein: CASSSPKVNEKLFF.

This clonotype was seen many times. The chain links TRBV5-1 to TRBJ2-1; 7 nucleotides agree with TRBD2. This CDR3 contains 13 residues. The germline V gene has CDR1 SGHRS and CDR2 YFSETQ. Trimming at V came to 3 bases and at J to 5 bases, leaving 2 bases not matched to a gene. This chain's CDR3 is CASSSGTNNEQFF. Here the CDR3 DNA reads TGCGCCAGCAGCTCCGGGACTAACAATGAGCAGTTCTTC.

This clonotype was recorded only once. V and J are TRBV7-3 and TRBJ2-7; perhaps TRBD2 as D (6 bases). This CDR3 spans 15 amino acids. The germline gives CDR1 SGHTA, CDR2 FQGTGA. The ends were cut back, 3 bases at V and 0 bases at J, with 12 bases in the middle. The CDR3 nucleotides are TGTGCCAGCAGCTTCCAAAGCGGGTCCTCCTACGAGCAGTACTTC. This encodes CASSFQSGSSYEQYF.

The genes are TRBV18 and TRBJ1-1; 9 bases match TRBD1. Trimming at V came to 5 bases and at J to 3 bases, leaving 4 bases not matched to a gene. CDR3 length: 14 residues. CDR1 is KGHSH and CDR2 is LQKENI in the germline V gene. The CDR3 loop is CASSVDRGYTEAFF. Written as DNA, the CDR3 is TGTGCCAGCTCAGTGGACAGGGGTTACACTGAAGCTTTCTTT.

This clonotype came up a few times. The chain is built from TRBV30 and TRBJ2-7, with D maybe TRBD2 (6 bases). CDR1 and CDR2 from the germline V gene are GTSNPN and SVGIG (reference sequence). Trimming took 2 bases from V and 4 from J, leaving 9 bases between them. CDR3 length: 12 amino acids. The CDR3 region is CAWSKEGYEQYF. The CDR3 coding sequence is TGTGCCTGGAGTAAGGAGGGGTACGAGCAGTACTTC.

Ten or more counts support this clonotype. In nucleotides, the CDR3 is TGTGCCAGCAGCTTAGCTGACGGCCGCCAGTATTTT. Protein sequence: CASSLADGRQYF. The J gene is TRBJ2-3, the V gene TRBV11-2; D gene ambiguous. Trimming removed 1 base at V and 12 bases at J, with 11 bases between. This CDR3 region has 12 residues. From germline, CDR1 is SGHAT and CDR2 FQNNGV.

The rearrangement uses TRBV20-1 and TRBJ2-7; no clear D gene. Germline V gene lookup returns CDR1 DFQATT and CDR2 SNEGSKA (reference sequence). V lost 6 bases to trimming and J lost 0 bases, with 15 bases between them. The CDR3 runs 14 residues. The CDR3 here is CSAYPPLNSYEQYF. The DNA for the CDR3 is TGCAGTGCATACCCGCCCCTGAACTCCTACGAGCAGTACTTC.

This clonotype was counted a few times. The V call is TRBV20-1, the J call TRBJ2-7; 8 bases line up with TRBD2. CDR3 length equals 16 residues. Losses at the gene ends were 0 bases for V and 1 base for J; bases not matched to a gene: 8. Germline loops: CDR1 DFQATT, CDR2 SNEGSKA (reference sequence). CDR3 nucleotide sequence: TGCAGTGCTAGAGATCCGGGTAGCGGGATGTCCTACGAGCAGTACTTC. It codes for CSARDPGSGMSYEQYF.

This clonotype showed up many times. The chain recombines TRBV5-6 with TRBJ2-1; D not resolved. V was shortened by 1 base and J by 8 bases, with 10 bases between the two germline ends. This CDR3 spans 13 amino acids. Germline values: CDR1 SGHDT, CDR2 YYEEEE. The CDR3 region has the DNA TGTGCCAGCAGCTTGTTAGCTTGGGATGAGCAGTTCTTC. Translating gives CASSLLAWDEQFF.

This sequence joins TRBV4-3 and TRBJ2-7, with D tentatively TRBD1 or TRBD2 (6 bases each). Germline V lookup: CDR1 LGHNA, CDR2 YSLEER. This CDR3 has 15 residues. The V end lost 0 bases, the J end lost 6 bases, and 15 bases lay between the germline ends. The DNA of the CDR3 is TGCGCCAGCAGCCAAGATGGGGGCGGGAACTCCGAGCAGTACTTC. It is translated as CASSQDGGGNSEQYF.

The gene calls are TRBV14 and TRBJ1-2; 8 nucleotides align to TRBD1. V dropped 0 bases and J dropped 8; count of bases not matched to a gene: 14. The germline V gene has CDR1 SGHDN and CDR2 FVKESK. The CDR3 is made up of 17 amino acids. The DNA of the CDR3 is TGTGCCAGCAGCCAAGAAGTTTATCAGGGGGCGACGGGCGGCTACACCTTC. Translating gives CASSQEVYQGATGGYTF.

The chain is built from TRBV5-1 and TRBJ2-5, with 7 bases that match TRBD2. This CDR3 is 15 amino acids long. V lost 4 bases and J lost 5; bases outside the gene matches: 11. The germline gives CDR1 SGHRS, CDR2 YFSETQ. This chain's CDR3 is CASSGGGDFYETQYF. DNA of the CDR3: TGCGCCAGCAGCGGGGGAGGGGACTTCTATGAGACCCAGTACTTC.

In this sample, this clonotype turned up many times. The chain carries TRBV11-2 and TRBJ1-6; D is uncertain. The CDR3 loop spans 15 amino acids. With 0 bases removed from V and 4 bases from J, the gap between germline ends came to 7 bases. CDR1 is SGHAT, CDR2 FQNNGV, per germline. The CDR3 coding sequence is TGTGCCAGCAGCTTAGATTCAGGATATAATTCACCCCTCCACTTT. As protein: CASSLDSGYNSPLHF.

At least ten counts were recorded for this clonotype. The chain uses TRBV24-1 and TRBJ2-1; TRBD2 matches 8 bases. Germline V lookup: CDR1 KGHDR, CDR2 SFDVKD. The CDR3 extends over 15 amino acids. V shed 5 bases, J shed 2 bases, and the junction held 4 bases outside the gene matches. In DNA, the CDR3 is TGTGCCACCAGTGGTAGCGGGGCTCCCTACAATGAGCAGTTCTTC. It yields the protein CATSGSGAPYNEQFF.

CDR3 nucleotides: TGCAGTGCCTGGGACAGTTTCAATCAGCCCCAGCATTTT. As protein: CSAWDSFNQPQHF. V and J are TRBV20-1 and TRBJ1-5; TRBD1 matches 7 bases. This CDR3 has 13 amino acids. CDR1 and CDR2 (germline): DFQATT, SNEGSKA (reference sequence). J was trimmed by 3 bases and V by 6 bases; bases with no gene match: 5.

The chain is built from TRBV27 and TRBJ2-7; TRBD2 aligns across 7 bases. The trim removed 6 bases at V and 3 bases at J, leaving 8 bases unmatched. CDR3 length: 14 residues. Germline V gene lookup returns CDR1 MNHEY and CDR2 SMNVEV (reference sequence). For the CDR3, the DNA is TGTGCCAGCAGCTGGAGCGGGACGTTCTACGAGCAGTACTTC. Its protein is CASSWSGTFYEQYF.

The V gene is TRBV20-1, the J gene TRBJ2-7; 9 positions agree with TRBD1. The CDR3 contains 12 residues. CDR1 and CDR2 from the germline V gene are DFQATT and SNEGSKA (reference sequence). The V segment lost 8 bases and the J segment 5 bases; nucleotides outside the gene matches: 7. DNA for the CDR3: TGCAGTTCCGGACAGGGGTTCAACGAGCAGTACTTC. This sequence encodes CSSGQGFNEQYF.

This clonotype was seen only a few times. The chain links TRBV14 to TRBJ2-1, with 7 bases matching TRBD2. The germline CDR1 and CDR2 sequences are SGHDN and FVKESK. V lost 5 bases, J lost 6 bases, and 13 bases stayed unmatched. The CDR3 totals 16 residues. CDR3 bases: TGTGCCAGCAGCTCGCTGACCGGGACGGGAGGCAATGAGCAGTTCTTC. Protein sequence: CASSSLTGTGGNEQFF.

The sample holds many counts of this clonotype. The chain carries TRBV7-9 and TRBJ2-7, with D tentatively TRBD2 (6 bases). This CDR3 has 12 amino acids. Germline CDR1 reads SEHNR; CDR2 reads FQNEAQ (reference sequence). V lost 4 bases to trimming and J lost 7 bases, with 11 bases between them. CDR3 in amino acids: CASSSGGREQYF. CDR3 in DNA: TGTGCCAGCAGCTCCGGGGGAAGGGAGCAGTACTTC. The variable domain in full, completed from reference TRBV7-9 and TRBJ2-7, reads DTGVSQNPRHKITKRGQNVTFRCDPISEHNRLYWYRQTLGQGPEFLTYFQNEAQLEKSRLLSDRFSAERPKGSFSTLEIQRTEQGDSAMYLCASSSGGREQYFGPGTRLTVT.

The rearrangement joins TRBV27 to TRBJ2-1, with 16 bases aligning to TRBD2. The ends lost 6 bases at V and 3 bases at J; junction bases unmatched: 11. Germline V gives CDR1 MNHEY, CDR2 SMNVEV (reference sequence). CDR3 length: 19 amino acids. The CDR3 nucleotides are TGTGCCAGCAGAGCTAGGGGACTAGCGGGAGGGCCGGACTACAATGAGCAGTTCTTC. Protein product: CASRARGLAGGPDYNEQFF.

In its sample, this clonotype was seen a few times. The J gene is TRBJ2-1, the V gene TRBV7-9; 8 bases are shared with TRBD2. The CDR3 length is 14 residues. The J segment lost 1 base and the V segment lost 7 bases, leaving 3 bases of the junction unmatched. The germline CDR1 and CDR2 sequences are SEHNR and FQNEAQ (reference sequence). In DNA, the CDR3 is TGTGCCAGCACGGCTAGCGGGTCCTACAATGAGCAGTTCTTC. Translating gives CASTASGSYNEQFF.

The CDR3, as DNA: TGTGCCAGCAGCCAAGATTGGGGCGGGATCAACAATGAGCAGTTCTTC. Amino acid sequence: CASSQDWGGINNEQFF. V and J are TRBV4-2 and TRBJ2-1, with D perhaps matching TRBD2 (6 bases). Trimming took off 0 bases at V and 5 bases at J, with 14 bases between the two ends. Germline CDR1 is LGHNA and CDR2 is YNFKEQ. The CDR3 sequence is 16 residues long.

In this sample, this clonotype turned up many times. The chain is built from TRBV5-1 and TRBJ2-1; 7 positions match TRBD1. The CDR3 is 15 amino acids. Germline CDR1 reads SGHRS; CDR2 reads YFSETQ. V lost 4 bases to trimming and J lost 1 base; unmatched junction nucleotides: 5. CDR3 loop: CASSQPGQSYNEQFF. CDR3 DNA sequence: TGCGCCAGCAGCCAGCCGGGACAGTCCTACAATGAGCAGTTCTTC.

The rearrangement uses TRBV30 and TRBJ2-7, with unresolved D. Trimming removed 1 base from V and 3 bases from J, with 7 bases in between. The CDR3 totals 12 residues. Germline lookup yields CDR1 GTSNPN and CDR2 SVGIG (reference sequence). In nucleotides, the CDR3 is TGTGCCTGGAGTGGGCTTCTCTACGAGCAGTACTTC. Protein product: CAWSGLLYEQYF. Variable domain in full (rest from reference TRBV30 and TRBJ2-7): SQTIHQWPATLVQPVGSPLSLECTVEGTSNPNLYWYRQAAGRGLQLLFYSVGIGQISSEVPQNLSASRPQDRQFILSSKKLLLSDSGFYLCAWSGLLYEQYFGPGTRLTVT.

This clonotype was seen ten or more times. The V call is TRBV5-1, the J call TRBJ2-5, with D perhaps matching TRBD1 (6 bases). The germline CDR1 and CDR2 sequences are SGHRS and YFSETQ. This CDR3 is built from 14 residues. V was pared by 0 bases and J by 3 bases, with 9 bases between. DNA of the CDR3: TGCGCCAGCAGCTTGGGCTCAGGGGAAGAGACCCAGTACTTC. Translated, it gives CASSLGSGEETQYF.